A selection of T cell receptor beta chains follows, all from one sample in a study of blood T cell repertoires in COVID-19. Measured with immunoSEQ multiplex PCR; TCRdb has only the in-frame clones, and not every one. The sample holds about 190,000 clones, almost 85% seen once. The sequencing input was peripheral blood. The origin of the receptors is a woman in her 70s with active or convalescent COVID-19. CDR3s include the opening cysteine and the closing phenylalanine or tryptophan. D genes are given only for firm matches. Clone size is shown for a subset of rows, as once, few, many or a class of expanded clone.

CDR3aa,CDR3nt,j_gene,abundance,d_gene,v_gene
CASRRERGLAGELFF,TGTGCCAGCAGGAGGGAAAGGGGGCTAGCCGGGGAGCTGTTTTTT,TRBJ2-2,-,TRBD1,TRBV6-5
CASSLRGLTPGRVDTQYF,TGCGCCAGCAGCTTGAGGGGCCTGACGCCAGGCCGGGTCGATACGCAGTATTTT,TRBJ2-3,-,-,TRBV5-1
CASSRRQGSDTQYF,TGTGCCAGCAGCCGAAGACAGGGCTCAGATACGCAGTATTTT,TRBJ2-3,-,TRBD1,TRBV7-3
CASSQVSLTGYEQYF,TGCGCCAGCAGCCAAGTCTCCCTGACCGGGTATGAGCAGTACTTC,TRBJ2-7,-,-,TRBV4-1
CASSLNRGSNQPQHF,TGTGCCAGCAGCCTCAACAGGGGGAGCAATCAGCCCCAGCATTTT,TRBJ1-5,-,TRBD1,TRBV7-8
CASSREGGRTDTQYF,TGTGCCAGCAGCAGGGAGGGAGGGAGGACAGATACGCAGTATTTT,TRBJ2-3,-,TRBD2,TRBV11-1
CASNKQGMNTEAFF,TGTGCCAGCAACAAACAGGGCATGAACACTGAAGCTTTCTTT,TRBJ1-1,-,-,TRBV7-9
CASSRDSWDEQYF,TGTGCCAGCTCACGGGACAGCTGGGACGAGCAGTACTTC,TRBJ2-7,once,TRBD1,TRBV18
CASSLTGISNQPQHF,TGTGCCAGCTCATTGACAGGGATTAGCAATCAGCCCCAGCATTTT,TRBJ1-5,-,TRBD1,TRBV18
CSVEYVGGVETQYF,TGCAGCGTTGAGTATGTGGGGGGGGTAGAGACCCAGTACTTC,TRBJ2-5,-,TRBD2,TRBV29-1
CASNSGVGSYEQYF,TGTGCCAGCAATTCCGGGGTGGGCTCCTACGAGCAGTACTTC,TRBJ2-7,-,-,TRBV2
CASSLEAARGFSQPQHF,TGTGCCAGCAGTCTTGAGGCAGCCCGAGGTTTCAGTCAGCCCCAGCATTTT,TRBJ1-5,once,-,TRBV7-2
CASSQAGEKLFF,TGTGCCAGCAGCCAGGCAGGTGAAAAACTGTTTTTT,TRBJ1-4,-,-,TRBV3-1/TRBV3-2
CATSDRPNQPQHF,TGTGCCACCTCGGACAGGCCCAATCAGCCCCAGCATTTT,TRBJ1-5,once,TRBD1,TRBV19
CASRGGGEQYF,TGTGCCAGCCGTGGGGGGGGAGAGCAGTACTTC,TRBJ2-7,-,TRBD2,TRBV12-3/TRBV12-4
CASMWTGGALNEQFF,TGTGCCAGCATGTGGACAGGGGGCGCGTTGAATGAGCAGTTCTTC,TRBJ2-1,-,TRBD1,TRBV6-5
CASSLFRGSPYEQYF,TGTGCCAGCAGTTTATTTCGCGGGAGTCCCTACGAGCAGTACTTC,TRBJ2-7,-,TRBD2,TRBV28
CASSLMDRVHEQYF,TGTGCCAGCAGCTTAATGGACAGGGTCCACGAGCAGTACTTC,TRBJ2-7,-,TRBD1,TRBV7-3
CASSRAGVDTGELFF,TGTGCCAGCAGTCGAGCGGGAGTGGACACCGGGGAGCTGTTTTTT,TRBJ2-2,few,TRBD2,TRBV3-1/TRBV3-2
CASSLGASGRTDTQYF,TGTGCCAGCAGCTTGGGGGCTAGCGGGAGAACAGATACGCAGTATTTT,TRBJ2-3,-,TRBD2,TRBV5-6
CASSLDRTSDDYGEQYF,TGCGCCAGCAGCTTGGACAGGACTAGTGACGACTACGGGGAGCAGTACTTC,TRBJ2-7,-,TRBD2,TRBV5-1